This entry is about one T cell receptor beta chain. This entry is derived from a study of cytomegalovirus exposure and HLA in healthy donors. Assay used: immunoSEQ multiplex PCR; TCRdb lists only in-frame clones, some missing. The data show some 85,000 clones, about 96% seen once. V gave up 6 bases and J gave up 4 bases; unmatched junction bases: 7. Germline V CDR1 and CDR2: SQVTM, ANQGSEA. This CDR3 has 14 residues. The sequence was collected from a woman aged 18-29 years in good health and CMV-seronegative. The chain recombines TRBV29-1 with TRBJ1-4; 8 positions agree with TRBD1. Sequencing was done on a sample of PBMCs. CDR3 region: CSVVTGVNNEKLFF. CDR3 sequence (DNA): TGCAGCGTCGTGACAGGGGTCAATAATGAAAAACTGTTTTTT.